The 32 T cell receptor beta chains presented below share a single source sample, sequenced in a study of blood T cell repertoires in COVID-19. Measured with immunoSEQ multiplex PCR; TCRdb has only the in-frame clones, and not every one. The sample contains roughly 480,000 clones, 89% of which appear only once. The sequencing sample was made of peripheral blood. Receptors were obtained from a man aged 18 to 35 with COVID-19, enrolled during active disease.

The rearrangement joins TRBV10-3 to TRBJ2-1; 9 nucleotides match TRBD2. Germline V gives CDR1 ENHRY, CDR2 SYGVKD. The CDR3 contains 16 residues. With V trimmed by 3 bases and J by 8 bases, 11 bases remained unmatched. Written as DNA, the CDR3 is TGTGCCATCAGTGAATATGGCGGGAGGGCCGGAGATGAGCAGTTCTTC. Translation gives CAISEYGGRAGDEQFF.

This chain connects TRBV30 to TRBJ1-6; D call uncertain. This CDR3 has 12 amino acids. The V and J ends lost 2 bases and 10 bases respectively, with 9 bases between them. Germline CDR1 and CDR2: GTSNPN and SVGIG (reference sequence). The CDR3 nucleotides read TGTGCCTGGAGTACCGGGTTATCACCCCTCCACTTT. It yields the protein CAWSTGLSPLHF. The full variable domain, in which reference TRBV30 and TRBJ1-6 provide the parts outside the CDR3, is SQTIHQWPATLVQPVGSPLSLECTVEGTSNPNLYWYRQAAGRGLQLLFYSVGIGQISSEVPQNLSASRPQDRQFILSSKKLLLSDSGFYLCAWSTGLSPLHFGNGTRLTVT.

CDR3 bases: TGTGCCAGCAGCTTCACAGGGGGAACTGAAGCTTTCTTT. Its protein product is CASSFTGGTEAFF. The V gene is TRBV7-2, the J gene TRBJ1-1; TRBD1 aligns across 8 bases. Per germline, CDR1 SGHTA and CDR2 FQGNSA. The V segment lost 3 bases and the J segment 5 bases; nucleotides outside the gene matches: 2. The CDR3 length is 13 residues.

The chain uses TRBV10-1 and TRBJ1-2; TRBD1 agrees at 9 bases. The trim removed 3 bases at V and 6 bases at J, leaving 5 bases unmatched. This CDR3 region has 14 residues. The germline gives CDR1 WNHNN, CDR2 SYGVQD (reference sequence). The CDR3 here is CASSEAGQGDGYTF. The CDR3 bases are TGCGCCAGCAGTGAAGCGGGACAGGGAGATGGCTACACCTTC.

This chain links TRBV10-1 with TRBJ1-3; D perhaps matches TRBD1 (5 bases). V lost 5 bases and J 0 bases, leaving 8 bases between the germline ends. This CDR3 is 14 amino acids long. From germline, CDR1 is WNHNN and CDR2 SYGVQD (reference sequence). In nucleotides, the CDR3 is TGCGCCAGCAGTTCCAGGGACTCTGGAAACACCATATATTTT. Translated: CASSSRDSGNTIYF.

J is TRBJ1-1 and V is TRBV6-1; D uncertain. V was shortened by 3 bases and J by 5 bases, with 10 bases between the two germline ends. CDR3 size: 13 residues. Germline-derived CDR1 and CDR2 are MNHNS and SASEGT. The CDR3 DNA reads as TGTGCCAGCAGTGACCCCTGGAGGACTGAAGCTTTCTTT. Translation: CASSDPWRTEAFF.

Here the CDR3 DNA reads TGTGCCAGCAGCCCCGGTGGGACTACAGGTCAGCCCCAGCATTTT. Translation: CASSPGGTTGQPQHF. This chain connects TRBV3-1 (or the pseudogene TRBV3-2) to TRBJ1-5, with D tentatively TRBD1 (5 bases). Germline values: CDR1 LGHDT, CDR2 YNNKEL (reference sequence). This CDR3 region has 15 residues. V dropped 4 bases and J dropped 6 bases, with 16 bases sitting between them.

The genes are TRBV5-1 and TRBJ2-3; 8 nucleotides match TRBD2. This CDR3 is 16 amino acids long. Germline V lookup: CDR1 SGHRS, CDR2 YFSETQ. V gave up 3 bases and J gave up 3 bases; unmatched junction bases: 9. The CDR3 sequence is CASSSMTSEGTDTQYF. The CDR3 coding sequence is TGCGCCAGCAGCTCAATGACTAGCGAGGGGACAGATACGCAGTATTTT.

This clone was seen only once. CDR3 in amino acids: CASSGGTVGPETQYF. The DNA for the CDR3 is TGTGCCAGCAGTGGGGGGACAGTTGGTCCCGAGACCCAGTACTTC. The genes are TRBV2 and TRBJ2-5, with 7 bases lining up with TRBD1. This CDR3 comprises 15 residues. CDR1 SNHLY and CDR2 FYNNEI come from the germline V gene. V lost 4 bases, J lost 5 bases, and 10 bases stayed unmatched.

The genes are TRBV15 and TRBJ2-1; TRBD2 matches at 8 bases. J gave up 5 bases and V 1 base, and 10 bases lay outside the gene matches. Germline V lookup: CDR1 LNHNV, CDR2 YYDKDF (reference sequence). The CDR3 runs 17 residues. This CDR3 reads CATSRVGRGARNNEQFF. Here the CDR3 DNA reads TGTGCCACCAGCAGAGTCGGGCGGGGGGCCCGAAACAATGAGCAGTTCTTC.

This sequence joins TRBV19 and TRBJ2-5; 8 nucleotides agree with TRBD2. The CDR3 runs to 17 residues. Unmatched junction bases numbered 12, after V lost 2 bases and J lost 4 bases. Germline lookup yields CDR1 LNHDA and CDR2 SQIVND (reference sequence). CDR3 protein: CASSIRPGTRVGETQYF. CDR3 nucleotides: TGTGCCAGTAGTATACGCCCCGGGACTAGAGTGGGAGAGACCCAGTACTTC. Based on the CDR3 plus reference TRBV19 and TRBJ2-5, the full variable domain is DGGITQSPKYLFRKEGQNVTLSCEQNLNHDAMYWYRQDPGQGLRLIYYSQIVNDFQKGDIAEGYSVSREKKESFPLTVTSAQKNPTAFYLCASSIRPGTRVGETQYFGPGTRLLVL.

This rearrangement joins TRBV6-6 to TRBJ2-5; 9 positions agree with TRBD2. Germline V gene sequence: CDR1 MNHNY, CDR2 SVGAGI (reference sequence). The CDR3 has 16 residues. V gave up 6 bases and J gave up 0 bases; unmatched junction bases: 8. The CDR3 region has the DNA TGTGCCAGCAGACCTTTAGCGGGAGTCTACCAAGAGACCCAGTACTTC. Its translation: CASRPLAGVYQETQYF.

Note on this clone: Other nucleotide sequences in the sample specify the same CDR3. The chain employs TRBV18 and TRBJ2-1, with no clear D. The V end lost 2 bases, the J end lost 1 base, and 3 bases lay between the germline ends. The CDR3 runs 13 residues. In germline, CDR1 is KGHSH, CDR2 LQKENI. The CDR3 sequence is CASSPSSYNEQFF. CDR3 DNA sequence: TGTGCCAGCTCACCATCGTCCTACAATGAGCAGTTCTTC.

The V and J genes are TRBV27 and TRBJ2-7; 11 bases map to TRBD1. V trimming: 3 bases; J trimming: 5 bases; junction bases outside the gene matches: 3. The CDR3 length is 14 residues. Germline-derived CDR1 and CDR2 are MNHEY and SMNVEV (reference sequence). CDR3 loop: CASSLWTGGHEQYF. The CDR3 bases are TGTGCCAGCAGTTTGTGGACAGGGGGCCACGAGCAGTACTTC.

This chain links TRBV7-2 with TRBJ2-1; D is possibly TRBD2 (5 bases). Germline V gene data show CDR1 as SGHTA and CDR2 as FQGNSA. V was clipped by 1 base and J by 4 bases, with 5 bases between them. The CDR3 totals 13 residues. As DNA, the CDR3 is TGTGCCAGCAGCTTAGGGACTTACAATGAGCAGTTCTTC. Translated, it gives CASSLGTYNEQFF.

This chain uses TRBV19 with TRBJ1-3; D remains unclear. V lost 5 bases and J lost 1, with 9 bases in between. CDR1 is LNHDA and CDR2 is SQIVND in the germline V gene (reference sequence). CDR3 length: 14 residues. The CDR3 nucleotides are TGTGCCAGTAGTGGCGGAGATTCTGGAAACACCATATATTTT. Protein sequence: CASSGGDSGNTIYF. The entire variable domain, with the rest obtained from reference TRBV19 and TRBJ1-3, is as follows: DGGITQSPKYLFRKEGQNVTLSCEQNLNHDAMYWYRQDPGQGLRLIYYSQIVNDFQKGDIAEGYSVSREKKESFPLTVTSAQKNPTAFYLCASSGGDSGNTIYFGEGSWLTVV.

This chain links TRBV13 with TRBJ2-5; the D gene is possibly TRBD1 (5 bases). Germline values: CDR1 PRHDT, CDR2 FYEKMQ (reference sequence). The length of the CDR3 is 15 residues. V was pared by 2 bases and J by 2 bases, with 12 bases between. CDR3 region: CASSLSARGQETQYF. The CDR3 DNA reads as TGTGCCAGCAGCTTAAGTGCTAGGGGACAAGAGACCCAGTACTTC. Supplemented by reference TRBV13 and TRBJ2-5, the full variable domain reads AAGVIQSPRHLIKEKRETATLKCYPIPRHDTVYWYQQGPGQDPQFLISFYEKMQSDKGSIPDRFSAQQFSDYHSELNMSSLELGDSALYFCASSLSARGQETQYFGPGTRLLVL.

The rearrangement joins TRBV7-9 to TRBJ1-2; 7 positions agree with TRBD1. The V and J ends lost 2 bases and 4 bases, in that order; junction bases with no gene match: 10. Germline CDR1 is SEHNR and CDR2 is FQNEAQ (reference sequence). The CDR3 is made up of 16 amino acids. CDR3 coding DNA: TGTGCCAGCAGCTTAATAGTGACAGGGCCCCGCTATGGCTACACCTTC. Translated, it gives CASSLIVTGPRYGYTF.

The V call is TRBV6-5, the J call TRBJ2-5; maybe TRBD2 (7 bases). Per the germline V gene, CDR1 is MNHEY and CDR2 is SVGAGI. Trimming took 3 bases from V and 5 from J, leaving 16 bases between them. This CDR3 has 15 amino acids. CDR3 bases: TGTGCCAGCAGTTATGTACGGGGGGCGAGGGAGACCCAGTACTTC. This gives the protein CASSYVRGARETQYF.

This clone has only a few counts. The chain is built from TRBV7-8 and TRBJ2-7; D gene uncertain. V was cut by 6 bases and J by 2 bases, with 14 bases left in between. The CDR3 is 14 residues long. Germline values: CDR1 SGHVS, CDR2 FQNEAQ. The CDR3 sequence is CASSLAPGTYEQYF. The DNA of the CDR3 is TGTGCCAGCAGTTTGGCCCCAGGAACCTACGAGCAGTACTTC.

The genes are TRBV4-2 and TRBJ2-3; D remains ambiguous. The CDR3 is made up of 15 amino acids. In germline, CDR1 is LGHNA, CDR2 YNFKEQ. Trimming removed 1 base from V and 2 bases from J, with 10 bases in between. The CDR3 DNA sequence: TGTGCCAGCAGCCAAGGCGACTCGGCCACAGATACGCAGTATTTT. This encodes CASSQGDSATDTQYF.

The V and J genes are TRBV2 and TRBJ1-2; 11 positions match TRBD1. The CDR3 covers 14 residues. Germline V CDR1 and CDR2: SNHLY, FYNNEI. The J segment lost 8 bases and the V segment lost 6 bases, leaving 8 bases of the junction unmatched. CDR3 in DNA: TGTGCCAGCAGCTCCGGGACAGGGGGGATCGGCTACACCTTC. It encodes CASSSGTGGIGYTF.

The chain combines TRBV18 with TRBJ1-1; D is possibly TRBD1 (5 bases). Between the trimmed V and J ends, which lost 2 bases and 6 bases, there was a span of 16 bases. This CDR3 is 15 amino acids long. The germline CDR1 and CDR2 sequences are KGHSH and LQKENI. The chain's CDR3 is CASSPFRGFSAEAFF. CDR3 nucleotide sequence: TGTGCCAGCTCACCATTTCGGGGGTTTAGCGCTGAAGCTTTCTTT. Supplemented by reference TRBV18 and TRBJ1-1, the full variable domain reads NAGVMQNPRHLVRRRGQEARLRCSPMKGHSHVYWYRQLPEEGLKFMVYLQKENIIDESGMPKERFSAEFPKEGPSILRIQQVVRGDSAAYFCASSPFRGFSAEAFFGQGTRLTVV.

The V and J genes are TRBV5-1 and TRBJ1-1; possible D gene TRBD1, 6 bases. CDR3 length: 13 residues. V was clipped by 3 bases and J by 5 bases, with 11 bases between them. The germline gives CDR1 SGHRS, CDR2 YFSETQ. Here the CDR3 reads CASSWTDGTEAFF. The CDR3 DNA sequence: TGCGCCAGCAGCTGGACAGATGGGACTGAAGCTTTCTTT.

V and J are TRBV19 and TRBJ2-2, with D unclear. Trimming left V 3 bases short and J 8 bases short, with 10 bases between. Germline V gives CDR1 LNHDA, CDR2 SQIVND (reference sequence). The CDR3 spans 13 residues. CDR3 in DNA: TGTGCCAGTAGTATTAAGACGGAGGGGGAGCTGTTTTTT. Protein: CASSIKTEGELFF. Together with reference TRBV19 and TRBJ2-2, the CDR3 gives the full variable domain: DGGITQSPKYLFRKEGQNVTLSCEQNLNHDAMYWYRQDPGQGLRLIYYSQIVNDFQKGDIAEGYSVSREKKESFPLTVTSAQKNPTAFYLCASSIKTEGELFFGEGSRLTVL.

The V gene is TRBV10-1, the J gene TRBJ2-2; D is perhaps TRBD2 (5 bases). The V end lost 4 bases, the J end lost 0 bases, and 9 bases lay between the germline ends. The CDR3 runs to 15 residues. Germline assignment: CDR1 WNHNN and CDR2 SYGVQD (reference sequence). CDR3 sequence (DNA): TGCGCCAGCAGTGGGGGAGCAGCGAACACCGGGGAGCTGTTTTTT. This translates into CASSGGAANTGELFF.

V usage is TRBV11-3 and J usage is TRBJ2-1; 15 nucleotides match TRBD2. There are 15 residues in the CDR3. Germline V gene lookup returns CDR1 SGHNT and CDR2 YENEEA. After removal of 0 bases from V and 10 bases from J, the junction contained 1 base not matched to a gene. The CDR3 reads CASSLEGTSGGEQFF. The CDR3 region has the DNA TGTGCCAGCAGCTTAGAAGGGACTAGCGGGGGGGAGCAGTTCTTC.

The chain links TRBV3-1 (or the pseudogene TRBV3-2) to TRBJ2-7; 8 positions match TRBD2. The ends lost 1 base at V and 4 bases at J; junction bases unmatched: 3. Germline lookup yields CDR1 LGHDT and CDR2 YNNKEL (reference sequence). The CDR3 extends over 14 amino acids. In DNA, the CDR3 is TGTGCCAGCAGCCAAGGCGGGGGGCGATACGAGCAGTACTTC. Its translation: CASSQGGGRYEQYF.

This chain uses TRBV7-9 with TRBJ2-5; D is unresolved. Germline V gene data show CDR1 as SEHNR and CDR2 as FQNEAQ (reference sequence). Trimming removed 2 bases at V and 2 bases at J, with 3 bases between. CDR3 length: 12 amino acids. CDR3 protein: CASSLYQETQYF. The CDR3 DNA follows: TGTGCCAGCAGCTTATATCAAGAGACCCAGTACTTC.

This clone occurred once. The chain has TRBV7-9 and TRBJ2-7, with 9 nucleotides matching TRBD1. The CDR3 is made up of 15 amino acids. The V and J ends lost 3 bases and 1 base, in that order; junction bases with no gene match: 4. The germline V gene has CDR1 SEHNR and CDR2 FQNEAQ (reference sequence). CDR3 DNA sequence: TGTGCCAGCAGCTTCGGACAGGGGACTTCCTACGAGCAGTACTTC. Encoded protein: CASSFGQGTSYEQYF.

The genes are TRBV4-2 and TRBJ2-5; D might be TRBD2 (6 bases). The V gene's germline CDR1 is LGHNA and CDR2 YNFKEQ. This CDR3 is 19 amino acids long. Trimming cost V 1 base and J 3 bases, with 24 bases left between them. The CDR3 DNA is TGTGCCAGCAGCCAAGCTTACCGTCCGGGGGACGGAGGCAAAGAGACCCAGTACTTC. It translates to CASSQAYRPGDGGKETQYF.

DNA of the CDR3: TGTGCCAGCAGCGTAGAGGCGGGGCAAGAGACCCAGTACTTC. Translation: CASSVEAGQETQYF. The chain has TRBV9 and TRBJ2-5; perhaps TRBD2 as D (6 bases). Germline lookup yields CDR1 SGDLS and CDR2 YYNGEE. Trimming removed 0 bases from V and 2 bases from J, with 8 bases in between. CDR3 length: 14 amino acids.